One and the same sample provided the 27 T cell receptor beta chains below, sequenced in a study of shared clonotypes between healthy human individuals. Assay used: immunoSEQ multiplex PCR; TCRdb lists only in-frame clones, some missing. This table has more than 2 million clones, just under 95% appearing once. Naive CD8 cells, CD45RO-negative and positively selected for CCR7, excluded terminally differentiated effector memory CD45RA+ cells. The sample taken for sequencing was naive CD8+ T cells sorted from blood. These receptors all come from a young man in good health.

This chain joins TRBV6-5 and TRBJ2-2, with D unclear. Germline assignment: CDR1 MNHEY and CDR2 SVGAGI. Trimming took off 5 bases at V and 6 bases at J, with 10 bases between the two ends. The CDR3 contains 13 residues. Here the CDR3 reads CASSGRAAGELFF. The CDR3 coding sequence is TGTGCCAGCAGTGGAAGGGCGGCCGGGGAGCTGTTTTTT.

The chain is built from TRBV9 and TRBJ2-7; no definite D call. This CDR3 is built from 12 residues. Germline V gene lookup returns CDR1 SGDLS and CDR2 YYNGEE. V was shortened by 3 bases and J by 6 bases, with 10 bases between the two germline ends. DNA of the CDR3: TGTGCCAGCAGCGAGTCAAACGGCGAGCAGTACTTC. Its translation: CASSESNGEQYF.

V and J are TRBV4-1 and TRBJ2-7, with D perhaps TRBD1 (5 bases). Germline V gene lookup returns CDR1 MGHRA and CDR2 YSYEKL. The CDR3 has 14 residues. Deletions cut 6 bases from V and 5 bases from J, with 17 bases between. CDR3 protein: CASSYLSGIDEQYF. The CDR3 coding sequence is TGCGCCAGCAGTTATCTATCAGGGATCGACGAGCAGTACTTC.

In regard to this clone: Different DNA sequences within this sample yield the same CDR3. The rearrangement uses TRBV6-5 and TRBJ2-1; D remains unclear. Germline V CDR1 and CDR2: MNHEY, SVGAGI. This CDR3 comprises 12 residues. V lost 2 bases, J lost 7 bases, and 6 bases lay in between. For the CDR3, the DNA is TGTGCCAGCAGTTACGACGGAAATGAGCAGTTCTTC. Protein sequence: CASSYDGNEQFF.

The chain employs TRBV7-8 and TRBJ1-4; 7 bases line up with TRBD1. J gave up 5 bases and V 6 bases, and 9 bases lay outside the gene matches. Germline values: CDR1 SGHVS, CDR2 FQNEAQ. The CDR3 sequence is 15 residues long. CDR3 amino acids: CASSSEQGRNEKLFF. CDR3 DNA: TGTGCCAGCAGTTCGGAACAGGGGCGAAATGAAAAACTGTTTTTT.

The chain links TRBV4-3 to TRBJ2-7, with D possibly being TRBD1 or TRBD2 (5 bases each). Germline CDR1 and CDR2: LGHNA and YSLEER. V was cut by 4 bases and J by 3 bases, with 10 bases left in between. This CDR3 comprises 13 residues. The CDR3, as DNA: TGCGCCAGCAGCCCCTCGAGGGGCTACGAGCAGTACTTC. Amino acids: CASSPSRGYEQYF.

V gene TRBV15 combines with J gene TRBJ1-4, with D perhaps TRBD1 (6 bases). This CDR3 has 16 residues. The ends were cut back, 6 bases at V and 6 bases at J, with 20 bases in the middle. Germline CDR1 reads LNHNV; CDR2 reads YYDKDF (reference sequence). The CDR3 spells CATRDPYRVTHEKLFF. Written as DNA, the CDR3 is TGTGCCACCAGAGACCCCTACAGGGTTACCCATGAAAAACTGTTTTTT. Complete variable domain (other parts from reference TRBV15 and TRBJ1-4): DAMVIQNPRYQVTQFGKPVTLSCSQTLNHNVMYWYQQKSSQAPKLLFHYYDKDFNNEADTPDNFQSRRPNTSFCFLDIRSPGLGDTAMYLCATRDPYRVTHEKLFFGSGTQLSVL.

V is TRBV19 and J is TRBJ2-1; tentatively, D is TRBD2 (6 bases). Germline CDR1 and CDR2: LNHDA and SQIVND (reference sequence). CDR3 length: 16 residues. V dropped 1 base and J dropped 9 bases, with 19 bases sitting between them. The CDR3 DNA is TGTGCCAGTAGTATAGGCGGAGGGGCGCGCGGCGGTGAGCAGTTCTTC. It encodes CASSIGGGARGGEQFF.

With regard to this clone: Different DNA sequences within this sample yield the same CDR3. The gene calls are TRBV7-9 and TRBJ2-5; 7 nucleotides align to TRBD1. Germline loops: CDR1 SEHNR, CDR2 FQNEAQ (reference sequence). Trimming at V came to 5 bases and at J to 1 base, leaving 1 base not matched to a gene. The CDR3 contains 13 residues. This chain's CDR3 is CASSRDSQETQYF. CDR3 in DNA: TGTGCCAGCAGCCGGGACAGCCAAGAGACCCAGTACTTC.

The J gene is TRBJ2-7, the V gene TRBV11-2; 9 bases match TRBD1. Trimming at V came to 3 bases and at J to 4 bases, leaving 4 bases not matched to a gene. This CDR3 contains 14 residues. Germline values: CDR1 SGHAT, CDR2 FQNNGV. CDR3 protein: CASSFGTGWYEQYF. The CDR3 nucleotides read TGTGCCAGCAGCTTCGGGACAGGGTGGTACGAGCAGTACTTC.

The chain uses TRBV5-6 and TRBJ2-1, with D tentatively TRBD1 or TRBD2 (5 bases each). This CDR3 region has 14 residues. The germline V gene has CDR1 SGHDT and CDR2 YYEEEE. The V end was cut by 0 bases, the J end by 10 bases, with 14 bases between. The CDR3 loop reads CASSLDGTRTEQFF. CDR3 in DNA: TGTGCCAGCAGCTTGGACGGGACCCGGACCGAGCAGTTCTTC.

The chain has TRBV11-1 and TRBJ2-7; D remains unclear. The CDR3 runs to 13 residues. V shed 5 bases and J shed 3 bases, with 11 bases lying between them. Germline V gene sequence: CDR1 SGHAT, CDR2 FQDESV (reference sequence). CDR3 region: CASSPKMLYEQYF. CDR3 nucleotides: TGTGCCAGCAGCCCCAAGATGCTCTACGAGCAGTACTTC.

The genes are TRBV5-6 and TRBJ1-2; a weak D match, TRBD1 (5 bases). The CDR3 runs 13 residues. V lost 3 bases to trimming and J lost 6 bases, with 12 bases between them. Germline values: CDR1 SGHDT, CDR2 YYEEEE. CDR3 protein: CASSWGRGDGYTF. In DNA form, the CDR3 reads TGTGCCAGCAGCTGGGGACGGGGAGATGGCTACACCTTC.

The chain has TRBV7-9 and TRBJ2-7; D possibly corresponds to TRBD1 (6 bases). V dropped 2 bases and J dropped 4 bases, with 18 bases sitting between them. This CDR3 has 16 residues. CDR1 is SEHNR, CDR2 FQNEAQ, per germline (reference sequence). The CDR3 nucleotides read TGTGCCAGCAGCTTATCAGGGGTCAATGCCTTTTACGAGCAGTACTTC. Translation gives CASSLSGVNAFYEQYF.

This chain uses TRBV6-4 with TRBJ2-7, with 8 bases lining up with TRBD2. The V and J ends lost 0 bases and 3 bases, in that order; junction bases with no gene match: 13. CDR3 length: 18 residues. The germline V gene encodes CDR1 MRHNA and CDR2 SNTAGT. CDR3: CASSDSSGGSGELYEQYF. DNA for the CDR3: TGTGCCAGCAGTGACTCCTCGGGAGGGTCTGGGGAGCTCTACGAGCAGTACTTC.

As for this clone: This same CDR3 is encoded by further DNA sequences in the sample. V and J are TRBV6-5 and TRBJ2-7; D unresolved. The CDR3 runs to 14 residues. The V gene lost 0 bases and the J gene lost 3 bases, with 9 bases spanning the gap. Germline V gives CDR1 MNHEY, CDR2 SVGAGI. The CDR3 DNA is TGTGCCAGCAGTTACTCGGGCGGTGACTACGAGCAGTACTTC. Protein: CASSYSGGDYEQYF.

This chain uses TRBV6-1 with TRBJ1-5, with 8 bases matching TRBD1. With 3 bases clipped from V and 15 bases from J, the junction kept 10 bases outside the gene matches. Germline assignment: CDR1 MNHNS and CDR2 SASEGT. The CDR3 is made up of 13 amino acids. The CDR3 DNA is TGTGCCAGCAGTGATCTTTCAGGGGGCGAGCGGCATTTT. Its protein is CASSDLSGGERHF.

The chain links TRBV7-2 to TRBJ2-7; D may be TRBD2 (5 bases). Germline-derived CDR1 and CDR2 are SGHTA and FQGNSA. Trimming pared 1 base from V and 3 bases from J, leaving 13 bases between. CDR3 length: 15 amino acids. The CDR3 here is CASSLGREVLYEQYF. For the CDR3, the DNA is TGTGCCAGCAGCTTAGGTCGGGAAGTCCTCTACGAGCAGTACTTC.

The genes are TRBV15 and TRBJ2-7; perhaps TRBD1 as D (5 bases). Germline V gives CDR1 LNHNV, CDR2 YYDKDF (reference sequence). V lost 4 bases and J lost 2, with 18 bases in between. The CDR3 is made up of 16 amino acids. CDR3 in amino acids: CATSNSIGQGTYEQYF. CDR3 bases: TGTGCCACCAGCAATTCAATCGGGCAGGGAACCTACGAGCAGTACTTC.

This clone has a count of ten or more. V is TRBV29-1 and J is TRBJ1-2; D is unclear. CDR1 and CDR2 from the germline V gene are SQVTM and ANQGSEA. This CDR3 has 14 residues. Trimming took off 0 bases at V and 4 bases at J, with 12 bases between the two ends. The CDR3 sequence is CSVEDWARSYGYTF. DNA of the CDR3: TGCAGCGTTGAAGATTGGGCCCGGAGCTATGGCTACACCTTC.

The chain uses TRBV18 and TRBJ1-2; 8 nucleotides match TRBD1. Germline V CDR1 and CDR2: KGHSH, LQKENI. The J segment lost 1 base and the V segment lost 0 bases, leaving 10 bases of the junction unmatched. This CDR3 comprises 18 residues. The CDR3 DNA sequence: TGTGCCAGCTCACCACCTCGGCAGGGGGCGCAGAGTAACTATGGCTACACCTTC. Its protein is CASSPPRQGAQSNYGYTF.

The V and J genes are TRBV5-6 and TRBJ1-4; D may be TRBD1 (5 bases). Trimming left V 4 bases short and J 6 bases short, with 13 bases between. This CDR3 comprises 14 residues. Per the germline V gene, CDR1 is SGHDT and CDR2 is YYEEEE. CDR3 DNA sequence: TGTGCCAGCAGCCCCGGGTTGGGGGATGAAAAACTGTTTTTT. This sequence encodes CASSPGLGDEKLFF. The full variable domain, in which reference TRBV5-6 and TRBJ1-4 provide the parts outside the CDR3, is DAGVTQSPTHLIKTRGQQVTLRCSPKSGHDTVSWYQQALGQGPQFIFQYYEEEERQRGNFPDRFSGHQFPNYSSELNVNALLLGDSALYLCASSPGLGDEKLFFGSGTQLSVL.

V usage is TRBV29-1 and J usage is TRBJ1-3, with 7 bases lining up with TRBD1. Germline V gene data show CDR1 as SQVTM and CDR2 as ANQGSEA. This CDR3 is built from 14 residues. Unmatched junction bases numbered 6, after V lost 6 bases and J lost 1 base. The CDR3 sequence: CSVETGFSGNTIYF. CDR3 DNA sequence: TGCAGCGTCGAGACAGGGTTTTCTGGAAACACCATATATTTT.

The V call is TRBV28, the J call TRBJ2-1, with 7 bases that match TRBD1. The CDR3 is 12 amino acids. V shed 5 bases, J shed 11 bases, and the junction held 6 bases outside the gene matches. Germline values: CDR1 MDHEN, CDR2 SYDVKM. Here the CDR3 DNA reads TGTGCCAGCAGTAAATGGGACAGAAAGCAGTTCTTC. It yields the protein CASSKWDRKQFF.

This rearrangement joins TRBV9 to TRBJ2-7; TRBD1 is a possible D gene (5 bases). Germline V lookup: CDR1 SGDLS, CDR2 YYNGEE. The CDR3 runs to 15 residues. V was shortened by 4 bases and J by 1 base, with 15 bases between the two germline ends. CDR3 loop: CASSPTAGPSYEQYF. CDR3 nucleotides: TGTGCCAGCAGCCCCACTGCAGGGCCATCCTACGAGCAGTACTTC.

This clone has more than one count but fewer than ten. V gene TRBV15 combines with J gene TRBJ2-2, with unresolved D. The CDR3 length is 14 residues. The germline CDR1 and CDR2 sequences are LNHNV and YYDKDF (reference sequence). Trimming pared 5 bases from V and 0 bases from J, leaving 7 bases between. Written as DNA, the CDR3 is TGTGCCACCAGCGCTCTTCCGAACACCGGGGAGCTGTTTTTT. It codes for CATSALPNTGELFF.

The chain carries TRBV7-9 and TRBJ1-1; D call uncertain. The CDR3 consists of 12 residues. V lost 5 bases to trimming and J lost 5 bases, with 9 bases between them. Germline CDR1 reads SEHNR; CDR2 reads FQNEAQ (reference sequence). This chain's CDR3 is CASSPHRTEAFF. The DNA for the CDR3 is TGTGCCAGCAGCCCTCATCGGACTGAAGCTTTCTTT.